This is a list of T cell receptor beta chains from one sample in a study of blood T cell repertoires in COVID-19. Profiled with immunoSEQ multiplex PCR; TCRdb holds only in-frame clones, not every one. The sample has 150,000 to 200,000 clones, 70% to 90% seen once. Material: PBMCs or T cells enriched from blood (not recorded which). Source of these receptors: a woman aged 40-49 years in a cohort exposed to, infected with or recovered from COVID-19 (not recorded which). Each CDR3 is given with its conserved first and last residue. Each record gives: clone size, D gene, V gene, J gene, CDR3 protein, CDR3 DNA. D genes are given only for firm matches. Expanded clones get a size class; other rows say once, few or many, or leave the size out.

clone_size: NA
d_call: NA
v_call: TRBV6-5
j_call: TRBJ1-1
cdr3_aa: CASRGREFYTEAFF
cdr3_nt: TGTGCCAGCAGGGGGCGGGAGTTTTATACTGAAGCTTTCTTT

clone_size: NA
d_call: NA
v_call: TRBV28
j_call: TRBJ2-3
cdr3_aa: CASSFSSLDTQYF
cdr3_nt: TGTGCCAGCAGTTTTTCGTCCTTAGATACGCAGTATTTT

clone_size: NA
d_call: NA
v_call: TRBV28
j_call: TRBJ2-3
cdr3_aa: CASSLLATEGDTQYF
cdr3_nt: TGTGCCAGCAGTTTATTGGCGACCGAGGGAGATACGCAGTATTTT

clone_size: NA
d_call: TRBD2
v_call: TRBV29-1
j_call: TRBJ2-1
cdr3_aa: CSVFGSGRAGEQFF
cdr3_nt: TGCAGCGTTTTCGGTAGCGGGAGGGCAGGGGAGCAGTTCTTC

clone_size: few
d_call: TRBD1
v_call: TRBV12-3/TRBV12-4
j_call: TRBJ1-2
cdr3_aa: CASSPHRGDGYTF
cdr3_nt: TGTGCCAGCAGTCCCCACAGGGGGGATGGCTACACCTTC

clone_size: NA
d_call: TRBD2
v_call: TRBV28
j_call: TRBJ2-5
cdr3_aa: CASSPRLAGKETQYF
cdr3_nt: TGTGCCAGCAGCCCCCGACTAGCGGGAAAAGAGACCCAGTACTTC

clone_size: many
d_call: TRBD1
v_call: TRBV6-5
j_call: TRBJ2-7
cdr3_aa: CAKDRVGDEQYF
cdr3_nt: TGTGCCAAAGACAGGGTAGGAGACGAGCAGTACTTC

clone_size: NA
d_call: TRBD1
v_call: TRBV13
j_call: TRBJ1-2
cdr3_aa: CASSFLTTGGLYGYTF
cdr3_nt: TGTGCCAGCAGCTTTCTCACGACAGGGGGCCTGTATGGCTACACCTTC

clone_size: few
d_call: NA
v_call: TRBV10-3
j_call: TRBJ1-6
cdr3_aa: CAIPRWENSPLHF
cdr3_nt: TGTGCCATCCCCCGATGGGAGAATTCACCCCTCCACTTT

clone_size: NA
d_call: TRBD1
v_call: TRBV11-2
j_call: TRBJ2-7
cdr3_aa: CASSFTGGYEQYF
cdr3_nt: TGTGCCAGCAGCTTTACAGGGGGCTACGAGCAGTACTTC

clone_size: NA
d_call: TRBD1
v_call: TRBV9
j_call: TRBJ2-7
cdr3_aa: CASSVGQGNYEQYF
cdr3_nt: TGTGCCAGCAGCGTCGGACAGGGGAACTACGAGCAGTACTTC

clone_size: NA
d_call: NA
v_call: TRBV27
j_call: TRBJ2-2
cdr3_aa: CASSPYFREATGELFF
cdr3_nt: TGTGCCAGCAGTCCCTATTTTAGGGAGGCGACCGGGGAGCTGTTTTTT

clone_size: NA
d_call: NA
v_call: TRBV18
j_call: TRBJ2-1
cdr3_aa: CASSPVSSLEQFF
cdr3_nt: TGTGCCAGCTCACCAGTCTCGTCTCTTGAGCAGTTCTTC

clone_size: NA
d_call: NA
v_call: TRBV19
j_call: TRBJ2-2
cdr3_aa: CASSMGGEYTGELFF
cdr3_nt: TGTGCCAGTAGTATGGGCGGGGAGTACACCGGGGAGCTGTTTTTT

clone_size: NA
d_call: TRBD2
v_call: TRBV2
j_call: TRBJ2-4
cdr3_aa: CASSDVAGVGKNIQYF
cdr3_nt: TGTGCCAGCAGTGACGTAGCGGGGGTAGGCAAAAACATTCAGTACTTC

clone_size: few
d_call: TRBD1
v_call: TRBV10-2
j_call: TRBJ2-2
cdr3_aa: CASSDGTGGLDGELFF
cdr3_nt: TGCGCCAGCAGTGATGGGACAGGGGGCTTGGACGGGGAGCTGTTTTTT

clone_size: NA
d_call: NA
v_call: TRBV5-1
j_call: TRBJ1-1
cdr3_aa: CASSFLTGLGTEAFF
cdr3_nt: TGCGCCAGCAGTTTTCTGACGGGACTGGGGACTGAAGCTTTCTTT

clone_size: NA
d_call: TRBD1
v_call: TRBV10-3
j_call: TRBJ1-2
cdr3_aa: CAISGRDREYGYTF
cdr3_nt: TGTGCCATCAGTGGCCGGGACAGGGAGTATGGCTACACCTTC

clone_size: NA
d_call: NA
v_call: TRBV19
j_call: TRBJ1-6
cdr3_aa: CASSITPGTYNSPLHF
cdr3_nt: TGTGCCAGTAGTATTACTCCGGGGACCTATAATTCACCCCTCCACTTT

clone_size: few
d_call: NA
v_call: TRBV27
j_call: TRBJ1-1
cdr3_aa: CASSYEGGAEAFF
cdr3_nt: TGTGCCAGCAGTTACGAAGGAGGGGCTGAAGCTTTCTTT

clone_size: NA
d_call: NA
v_call: TRBV27
j_call: TRBJ1-5
cdr3_aa: CASSFLSSGQPQHF
cdr3_nt: TGTGCCAGCAGTTTCCTCAGCTCGGGTCAGCCCCAGCATTTT

clone_size: NA
d_call: NA
v_call: TRBV25-1
j_call: TRBJ2-3
cdr3_aa: CASSEMGSGMSTDTQYF
cdr3_nt: TGTGCCAGCAGTGAAATGGGTAGCGGCATGTCCACAGATACGCAGTATTTT

clone_size: NA
d_call: NA
v_call: TRBV9
j_call: TRBJ2-1
cdr3_aa: CASSGAPGNSYNEQFF
cdr3_nt: TGTGCCAGCAGCGGAGCCCCGGGAAACTCCTACAATGAGCAGTTCTTC

clone_size: NA
d_call: TRBD1
v_call: TRBV5-1
j_call: TRBJ1-4
cdr3_aa: CASSLGTANNEKLFF
cdr3_nt: TGCGCCAGCAGCTTAGGGACAGCTAATAATGAAAAACTGTTTTTT

clone_size: few
d_call: NA
v_call: TRBV15
j_call: TRBJ2-7
cdr3_aa: CATSRVTTGSHEQYF
cdr3_nt: TGTGCCACCAGCAGAGTGACTACAGGGTCTCACGAGCAGTACTTC

clone_size: NA
d_call: NA
v_call: TRBV7-9
j_call: TRBJ2-3
cdr3_aa: CASSGPSTDTQYF
cdr3_nt: TGTGCCAGTAGCGGCCCTAGCACAGATACGCAGTATTTT

clone_size: NA
d_call: TRBD1
v_call: TRBV27
j_call: TRBJ1-2
cdr3_aa: CASSLTQGGDYGYTF
cdr3_nt: TGTGCCAGCAGTTTAACCCAAGGGGGCGACTATGGCTACACCTTC

clone_size: NA
d_call: NA
v_call: TRBV27
j_call: TRBJ2-7
cdr3_aa: CASSLSGPPVMSLYEQYF
cdr3_nt: TGTGCCAGCAGTTTATCGGGCCCACCCGTCATGTCGCTCTACGAGCAGTACTTC

clone_size: NA
d_call: NA
v_call: TRBV19
j_call: TRBJ1-5
cdr3_aa: CASSNWGHSNQPQHF
cdr3_nt: TGTGCCAGTAGTAATTGGGGACATAGCAATCAGCCCCAGCATTTT

clone_size: NA
d_call: NA
v_call: TRBV24-1
j_call: TRBJ2-1
cdr3_aa: CATSEGTFSSYNEQFF
cdr3_nt: TGTGCCACCAGTGAGGGGACTTTTAGCTCCTACAATGAGCAGTTCTTC

clone_size: NA
d_call: NA
v_call: TRBV12-2
j_call: TRBJ1-4
cdr3_aa: CASRPPDRTGRGEKLFF
cdr3_nt: TGTGCAAGTCGCCCCCCGGACCGGACAGGGAGAGGGGAAAAACTGTTTTTT

clone_size: NA
d_call: TRBD1
v_call: TRBV6-5
j_call: TRBJ2-7
cdr3_aa: CASKGAPVSEARQYF
cdr3_nt: TGTGCCAGCAAGGGGGCCCCGGTATCTGAAGCGAGGCAGTACTTC

clone_size: NA
d_call: NA
v_call: TRBV19
j_call: TRBJ1-5
cdr3_aa: CASSISVRNWQPQHF
cdr3_nt: TGTGCCAGTAGTATTTCGGTGAGGAATTGGCAGCCCCAGCATTTT

clone_size: NA
d_call: NA
v_call: TRBV11-2
j_call: TRBJ2-1
cdr3_aa: CASSSTRGRVEQFF
cdr3_nt: TGTGCCAGCAGCTCAACGCGGGGTCGCGTTGAGCAGTTCTTC

clone_size: NA
d_call: NA
v_call: TRBV10-3
j_call: TRBJ1-1
cdr3_aa: CAISDKLNTEAFF
cdr3_nt: TGTGCCATCAGTGACAAGCTGAACACTGAAGCTTTCTTT

clone_size: NA
d_call: TRBD1
v_call: TRBV6-5
j_call: TRBJ2-7
cdr3_aa: CASSYGQGAGYEQYF
cdr3_nt: TGTGCCAGCAGTTATGGACAGGGGGCTGGGTACGAGCAGTACTTC

clone_size: NA
d_call: TRBD1
v_call: TRBV19
j_call: TRBJ1-1
cdr3_aa: CASSIQGQGITEAFF
cdr3_nt: TGTGCCAGTAGTATCCAAGGACAGGGGATCACTGAAGCTTTCTTT

clone_size: once
d_call: TRBD2
v_call: TRBV9
j_call: TRBJ2-3
cdr3_aa: CASSFSSGGGTDTQYF
cdr3_nt: TGTGCCAGCAGCTTTTCATCCGGGGGGGGCACAGATACGCAGTATTTT

clone_size: NA
d_call: NA
v_call: TRBV27
j_call: TRBJ1-1
cdr3_aa: CASSLHSKTEAFF
cdr3_nt: TGTGCCAGCAGTTTACACAGTAAAACTGAAGCTTTCTTT

clone_size: NA
d_call: TRBD2
v_call: TRBV9
j_call: TRBJ2-5
cdr3_aa: CASSVVGGKETQYF
cdr3_nt: TGTGCCAGCAGCGTCGTCGGGGGGAAAGAGACCCAGTACTTC